These T cell receptor beta chains were read from a single sample in a study of T cell responses to AZD1222 COVID-19 vaccine. Profiled with immunoSEQ multiplex PCR; TCRdb holds only in-frame clones, not every one. Found here are some 120,000 clones, roughly 90% of them singletons; the top ten hold around 4%. Source: peripheral blood, taken on day 0 of AZD1222 vaccination. The receptors shown here come from an adult in good health. Both conserved end residues are part of each CDR3. D genes are given only for firm matches. Rows may omit the clone size; those that give it use once, few, many or a size class.

J	D	size	V	DNA	CDR3
TRBJ1-1	TRBD1	-	TRBV27	TGTGCCAGCAGTTTCAGGGGGTCTGAAGCTTTCTTT	CASSFRGSEAFF
TRBJ1-1	-	-	TRBV30	TGTGCCCAAATAAGGAGGGGACCCTTTTCCATGAACACTGAAGCTTTCTTT	CAQIRRGPFSMNTEAFF
TRBJ1-1	-	-	TRBV7-2	TGTGCCAGCAGCTTAGTAGTGGGGGCGCCTGAAGCTTTCTTT	CASSLVVGAPEAFF
TRBJ1-1	-	-	TRBV3-1/TRBV3-2	TGTGCCAGCAGCCCTTCAGGGTTCAACACTGAAGCTTTCTTT	CASSPSGFNTEAFF
TRBJ2-7	-	-	TRBV28	TGTGCCAGCATCCCCGGCGGGCAGGGATACGAGCAGTACTTC	CASIPGGQGYEQYF
TRBJ2-2	-	-	TRBV6-5	TGTGCCAGCACCCAGGGGGGTACCGGGGAGCTGTTTTTT	CASTQGGTGELFF
TRBJ1-5	-	-	TRBV6-5	TGTGCCAGCAGGGACAGCGCGGGCAATCAGCCCCAGCATTTT	CASRDSAGNQPQHF
TRBJ2-6	-	-	TRBV19	TGTGCCAGTAGTATCAGTAGTAGTGGGGCCAACGTCCTGACTTTC	CASSISSSGANVLTF
TRBJ1-3	-	once	TRBV7-2	TGTGCCAGCAGCTTAAGGTCTGCTGAGGACACCATATATTTT	CASSLRSAEDTIYF
TRBJ2-5	TRBD1	-	TRBV5-1	TGCGCCAGCAGCTCCGGGACAGGGCGACGGGAGACCCAGTACTTC	CASSSGTGRRETQYF
TRBJ1-2	-	-	TRBV14	TGTGCCAGCAGCCAAGGGAATACGGATGGCTACACCTTC	CASSQGNTDGYTF
TRBJ1-5	-	-	TRBV19	TGTGCCAGTAGTAACGGGGCTAGCAATCAGCCCCAGCATTTT	CASSNGASNQPQHF
TRBJ2-3	-	-	TRBV27	TGTGCCGTGCAGGGCTTCACAGATACGCAGTATTTT	CAVQGFTDTQYF
TRBJ1-2	-	-	TRBV30	TGTGCCTGGAGTGTATCTGTTGGCTACACCTTC	CAWSVSVGYTF
TRBJ2-4	-	-	TRBV11-2	TGTGCCAGCAGCCGCTCGGGGCCCCAAGAGGCCAAAAACATTCAGTACTTC	CASSRSGPQEAKNIQYF
TRBJ1-3	-	-	TRBV11-2	TGTGCCAGCAGCGATAGCTCTGGAAACACCATATATTTT	CASSDSSGNTIYF
TRBJ2-5	-	-	TRBV19	TGTGCCAGTAGTATAGATCCCGACGGGGGCCTGGAGACCCAGTACTTC	CASSIDPDGGLETQYF
TRBJ2-7	-	once	TRBV7-2	TGTGCCAGCAGCTTAAGGGGGGGGCGAGTAGACGAGCAGTACTTC	CASSLRGGRVDEQYF
TRBJ2-7	-	-	TRBV18	TGTGCCAGCTCCCGAGGGGCTAGCTACGAGCAGTACTTC	CASSRGASYEQYF
TRBJ2-1	-	once	TRBV6-6	TGTGCCAGCAGCCCAAGGGATGAGCAGTTCTTC	CASSPRDEQFF